A selection of T cell receptor beta chains follows, all from one sample in a study of PD-L1 blockade in urothelial cancer. Here immunoSEQ multiplex PCR was the method, and the copy in TCRdb shows in-frame clones only, minus some. The top ten clones hold approximately 2.1% of a sample with tens of thousands of clones, roughly 84% of them seen once. The sample was PBMCs, taken around atezolizumab (anti-PD-L1) treatment. These receptors were taken from a man in his 60s with urothelial cancer. CDR3s include the opening cysteine and the closing phenylalanine or tryptophan. A D gene is named only where the DNA matches it firmly. The size field is filled for only some rows; it gives once, few, many or a size class.

v_gene,d_gene,j_gene,abundance,CDR3aa,CDR3nt
TRBV28,TRBD1,TRBJ2-7,.,CATVRTGAYEQYF,TGTGCCACCGTGCGGACAGGGGCCTACGAGCAGTACTTC
TRBV10-3,TRBD1,TRBJ1-1,once,CAIRDGDRGFNTEAFF,TGTGCCATCAGGGATGGAGACAGGGGCTTTAACACTGAAGCTTTCTTT
TRBV5-8,.,TRBJ1-2,.,CASSAEVNYGYTF,TGTGCCAGCAGCGCGGAGGTTAACTATGGCTACACCTTC
TRBV7-9,.,TRBJ2-2,.,CASSLAGRGNTGELFF,TGTGCCAGCAGCTTAGCGGGTAGGGGCAACACCGGGGAGCTGTTTTTT
TRBV4-1,TRBD1,TRBJ1-1,.,CASSQGRRQGDFGTEAFF,TGCGCCAGCAGCCAAGGTCGACGACAGGGGGATTTTGGCACTGAAGCTTTCTTT
TRBV20-1,.,TRBJ2-1,.,CSARVINEQFF,TGCAGTGCTAGAGTCATCAATGAGCAGTTCTTC
TRBV7-2,TRBD1,TRBJ2-1,once,CASSLGGTGGGNEQFF,TGTGCCAGCAGCTTGGGGGGGACAGGGGGAGGGAATGAGCAGTTCTTC
TRBV10-2,TRBD1,TRBJ2-3,.,CATQTGLSDTDTQYF,TGCGCCACCCAGACAGGGCTATCCGACACAGATACGCAGTATTTT
TRBV7-2,TRBD2,TRBJ2-7,.,CASSSSSGPYEQYF,TGTGCCAGCAGCTCCTCTAGCGGGCCTTACGAGCAGTACTTC
TRBV28,TRBD1,TRBJ2-6,once,CASYRDRGRGANVLTF,TGTGCCAGCTACCGGGACAGGGGGCGTGGGGCCAACGTCCTGACTTTC
TRBV21-1,.,TRBJ2-7,.,CASSKMAGGSAGLARSGSYEQYF,TGTGCCAGCAGCAAAATGGCGGGGGGCTCGGCGGGACTAGCGCGGTCAGGCTCCTACGAGCAGTACTTC
TRBV9,.,TRBJ1-6,.,CASSVAGSSYNSPLHF,TGTGCCAGCAGCGTAGCGGGTAGCTCCTATAATTCACCCCTCCACTTT
TRBV25-1,.,TRBJ2-7,.,CASSEGSYEQYF,TGTGCCAGCAGTGAAGGCAGCTACGAGCAGTACTTC
TRBV19,TRBD1,TRBJ2-7,.,CASSRTGLSYEQYF,TGTGCCAGTTCCAGGACAGGGCTGTCCTACGAGCAGTACTTC
TRBV2,TRBD2,TRBJ2-1,.,CASSRRLAGASSGNEQFF,TGTGCCAGCAGTAGACGACTAGCGGGGGCGTCCTCGGGCAATGAGCAGTTCTTC
TRBV28,.,TRBJ2-3,.,CATTNLATKQYF,TGTGCCACTACGAACCTAGCAACTAAGCAGTATTTT
TRBV5-1,.,TRBJ2-2,few,CASSLIVDTGELFF,TGCGCCAGCAGCTTGATAGTTGACACCGGGGAGCTGTTTTTT
TRBV18,.,TRBJ2-7,.,CASSPRSGSYEQYF,TGTGCCAGCTCACCACGATCAGGGTCCTACGAGCAGTACTTC
TRBV5-4,TRBD1,TRBJ2-7,once,CASSGDPDRVPVEQYF,TGTGCCAGCAGCGGCGACCCCGACAGGGTCCCTGTCGAGCAGTACTTC
TRBV18,TRBD1,TRBJ1-2,.,CASSPPDRGGYTF,TGTGCCAGCTCACCACCAGACAGGGGTGGCTACACCTTC
TRBV10-3,TRBD1,TRBJ2-3,.,CAISDSGTGGSLSTDTQYF,TGTGCCATCAGTGATTCCGGGACAGGGGGAAGTCTTAGCACAGATACGCAGTATTTT
TRBV7-9,.,TRBJ2-1,.,CASSLAGGNEQFF,TGTGCCAGCAGCTTAGCGGGAGGCAATGAGCAGTTCTTC
TRBV10-3,TRBD1,TRBJ1-1,.,CAISGGQGTEAFF,TGTGCCATCTCTGGGGGACAGGGAACTGAAGCTTTCTTT
TRBV4-1,TRBD1,TRBJ1-1,once,CASSQGPGQGMNTEAFF,TGCGCCAGCAGCCAAGGACCGGGACAGGGGATGAACACTGAAGCTTTCTTT
TRBV2,TRBD1,TRBJ1-1,.,CASSRQGGHTEAFF,TGTGCCAGCAGCCGACAGGGTGGGCACACTGAAGCTTTCTTT
TRBV5-1,.,TRBJ1-2,.,CASSFTAGSSYGYTF,TGCGCCAGCAGCTTCACCGCAGGGTCATCCTATGGCTACACCTTC
TRBV10-3,TRBD2,TRBJ2-7,.,CAISDWTSGRNSYEQYF,TGTGCCATCAGTGATTGGACTAGCGGGAGAAACTCCTACGAGCAGTACTTC
TRBV6-6,.,TRBJ1-1,.,CASSYSSGGSPEAFF,TGTGCCAGCAGTTACTCGTCTGGGGGGTCCCCTGAAGCTTTCTTT
TRBV19,.,TRBJ2-7,.,CASSVSGASYEQYF,TGTGCCAGTAGTGTATCGGGAGCAAGCTACGAGCAGTACTTC
TRBV30,TRBD2,TRBJ2-1,.,CAWSRLAGYNEQFF,TGTGCCTGGAGCCGACTAGCGGGGTACAATGAGCAGTTCTTC
TRBV5-4,TRBD1,TRBJ1-4,.,CASSTSDRGVEKLFF,TGTGCCAGCAGCACCTCCGACAGGGGGGTTGAAAAACTGTTTTTT
TRBV5-1,TRBD1,TRBJ2-1,.,CASNQGQAVNEQFF,TGCGCCAGCAATCAGGGACAGGCTGTTAATGAGCAGTTCTTC
TRBV27,.,TRBJ2-7,once,CASSWTEGSEQYF,TGTGCCAGCAGTTGGACCGAGGGCTCGGAGCAGTACTTC
TRBV19,TRBD1,TRBJ2-7,few,CASSVDRPLGDEQYF,TGTGCCAGTAGTGTGGACAGGCCATTAGGGGACGAGCAGTACTTC
TRBV27,TRBD1,TRBJ1-2,.,CASRETGGAIGYTF,TGTGCCAGCAGGGAAACAGGGGGCGCGATCGGCTACACCTTC